These 7 T cell receptor beta chains were all obtained from the same sample, sequenced in a study of T cell responses to AZD1222 COVID-19 vaccine. The assay was immunoSEQ multiplex PCR, and TCRdb's table has in-frame clones only and misses some. The repertoire holds about 110,000 clones, with about 89% as singletons. This material consisted of peripheral blood, taken 28 days after the second AZD1222 dose. These receptors came from an adult who received the AZD1222 COVID-19 vaccine.

This chain joins TRBV2 and TRBJ2-7, with TRBD1 identical over 7 bases. The CDR3 is 13 amino acids. The V segment lost 8 bases and the J segment 3 bases; nucleotides outside the gene matches: 7. The germline V gene encodes CDR1 SNHLY and CDR2 FYNNEI. The CDR3 DNA follows: TGTGCCAGCGCCGGGACAGCCAACTACGAGCAGTACTTC. It codes for CASAGTANYEQYF. Full variable domain (missing parts from reference TRBV2 and TRBJ2-7): EPEVTQTPSHQVTQMGQEVILRCVPISNHLYFYWYRQILGQKVEFLVSFYNNEISEKSEIFDDQFSVERPDGSNFTLKIRSTKLEDSAMYFCASAGTANYEQYFGPGTRLTVT.

This chain links TRBV5-1 with TRBJ2-7; 13 bases line up with TRBD2. The CDR3 totals 14 residues. Germline V gene sequence: CDR1 SGHRS, CDR2 YFSETQ. After removal of 4 bases from V and 6 bases from J, the junction contained 4 bases not matched to a gene. The CDR3: CASSLGLAGAEQYF. CDR3 in DNA: TGCGCCAGCAGCCTCGGACTAGCGGGAGCCGAGCAGTACTTC.

The chain uses TRBV29-1 and TRBJ1-2; 10 bases fit TRBD1. The V gene's germline CDR1 is SQVTM and CDR2 ANQGSEA. The CDR3 is made up of 14 amino acids. V was pared by 0 bases and J by 4 bases, with 2 bases of the junction left unmatched. Here the CDR3 reads CSVEERTGGYGYTF. CDR3 nucleotide sequence: TGCAGCGTTGAAGAAAGGACAGGGGGCTATGGCTACACCTTC.

This sequence joins TRBV2 and TRBJ1-2; 9 bases match TRBD1. V shed 5 bases, J shed 5 bases, and the junction held 9 bases outside the gene matches. Germline lookup yields CDR1 SNHLY and CDR2 FYNNEI. This CDR3 spans 15 amino acids. The CDR3 here is CASSPSGQGIYGYTF. The CDR3 bases are TGTGCCAGCAGTCCCTCAGGACAGGGGATTTATGGCTACACCTTC.

V gene TRBV11-2 combines with J gene TRBJ1-5; perhaps TRBD1 as D (6 bases). The CDR3 length is 15 residues. V gave up 1 base and J gave up 4 bases, with 11 bases separating them. Germline lookup yields CDR1 SGHAT and CDR2 FQNNGV. The CDR3 loop reads CASSLGLTGNQPQHF. CDR3 in DNA: TGTGCCAGCAGCTTAGGACTGACAGGTAATCAGCCCCAGCATTTT.

The chain has TRBV25-1 and TRBJ2-1; D not resolved. CDR1 is MGHDK and CDR2 is SYGVNS in the germline V gene. This CDR3 is 13 amino acids long. Trimming cost V 1 base and J 4 bases, with 5 bases left between them. Here the CDR3 reads CASSELQYNEQFF. CDR3 nucleotides: TGTGCCAGCAGTGAATTACAGTACAATGAGCAGTTCTTC.

The CDR3 spells CASSRLRQGASNYGYTF. The DNA of the CDR3 is TGTGCCAGCAGCCGACTTCGACAGGGGGCATCTAACTATGGCTACACCTTC. The chain links TRBV27 to TRBJ1-2, with TRBD1 matching over 10 bases. The CDR3 spans 17 residues. The V gene end was trimmed by 6 bases and the J gene end by 0 bases; junction bases not matched to a gene: 10. Germline V CDR1 and CDR2: MNHEY, SMNVEV (reference sequence).